Following are 27 T cell receptor beta chains from one sample sequenced in a study of cytotoxic CD8 clonotypes in ibrutinib-treated CLL (dated by TCRdb to 2020 to 2023). Receptor amplification or capture employed the immunoSEQ multiplex PCR assay. TCRdb holds this immuneACCESS table with in-frame rearrangements only. Some clones are missing; in checked studies, unresolved V genes explain under half, and the rest has no known cause. The sample data list some 310,000 clones, and just under 80% of these were observed just once. Over 6.5% of the sample belongs to the ten largest clones. The starting material was PBMCs, obtained before ibrutinib treatment. The receptors shown here come from a human donor with chronic lymphocytic leukemia.

The V gene is TRBV4-3, the J gene TRBJ2-1; 9 nucleotides align to TRBD2. Germline assignment: CDR1 LGHNA and CDR2 YSLEER. The CDR3 consists of 15 residues. Germline trimming cut 4 bases from V and 4 bases from J; bases unmatched to any gene: 5. Here the CDR3 reads CASSLAGDRYNEQFF. The CDR3 DNA reads TGCGCCAGCAGCCTAGCGGGAGACCGGTACAATGAGCAGTTCTTC.

The rearrangement links TRBV25-1 to TRBJ1-5; 9 bases fit TRBD1. The CDR3 loop spans 15 amino acids. Unmatched junction bases numbered 6, after V lost 6 bases and J lost 3 bases. From germline, CDR1 is MGHDK and CDR2 SYGVNS. Here the CDR3 DNA reads TGTGCCAGCAGGGGGGGACAGGGAAACAATCAGCCCCAGCATTTT. Encoded protein: CASRGGQGNNQPQHF. The full variable domain, rest sourced from reference TRBV25-1 and TRBJ1-5, is EADIYQTPRYLVIGTGKKITLECSQTMGHDKMYWYQQDPGMELHLIHYSYGVNSTEKGDLSSESTVSRIRTEHFPLTLESARPSHTSQYLCASRGGQGNNQPQHFGDGTRLSIL.

Notes on this clone: Compared with germline, one end of the junction differs, possibly owing to a read error. The chain has TRBV5-4 and TRBJ2-2; D tentatively reads TRBD1 or TRBD2 (5 bases each). The germline CDR1 and CDR2 sequences are SGHNT and YYREEE (reference sequence). The CDR3 is 12 amino acids. CDR3 in amino acids: CASSLGDGELFF. Written as DNA, the CDR3 is TGCGCCAGCAGCCTGGGGGACGGGGAGCTGTTTTTT. The full variable domain, with the rest looked up from reference TRBV5-4 and TRBJ2-2, is ETGVTQSPTHLIKTRGQQVTLRCSSQSGHNTVSWYQQALGQGPQFIFQYYREEENGRGNFPPRFSGLQFPNYSSELNVNALELDDSALYLCASSLGDGELFFGEGSRLTVL.

This clone was seen more than once but under ten times. The chain couples TRBV9 to TRBJ2-7; the D is unclear. The V end was cut by 0 bases, the J end by 5 bases, with 6 bases between. This CDR3 has 12 residues. The germline V gene has CDR1 SGDLS and CDR2 YYNGEE. CDR3 region: CASSVEGDEQYF. CDR3 DNA: TGTGCCAGCAGCGTAGAGGGCGACGAGCAGTACTTC.

This chain uses TRBV27 with TRBJ2-7; D is perhaps TRBD1 (6 bases). The CDR3 loop spans 15 amino acids. Germline V gene lookup returns CDR1 MNHEY and CDR2 SMNVEV (reference sequence). V was clipped by 3 bases and J by 3 bases, with 15 bases between them. The DNA of the CDR3 is TGTGCCAGCAGTTTCACCGGGACAAGCAACTACGAGCAGTACTTC. This codes for CASSFTGTSNYEQYF.

The gene calls are TRBV6-5 and TRBJ2-7; the match to TRBD2 covers 10 bases. J lost 2 bases, V lost 4 bases, and 5 bases had no gene match. The CDR3 spans 15 residues. Germline V lookup: CDR1 MNHEY, CDR2 SVGAGI. The CDR3 DNA is TGTGCCAGCAGTTTAGCGGGAGGAACCACCTACGAGCAGTACTTC. This gives the protein CASSLAGGTTYEQYF.

J is TRBJ1-2 and V is TRBV18; D remains ambiguous. CDR1 and CDR2 from the germline V gene are KGHSH and LQKENI. V shed 3 bases and J shed 0 bases, with 11 bases lying between them. This CDR3 has 15 amino acids. The CDR3 nucleotides are TGTGCCAGCTCACCGTCGTCCGGTTCTAACTATGGCTACACCTTC. Translating it yields CASSPSSGSNYGYTF.

The V and J genes are TRBV28 and TRBJ2-3; 9 positions match TRBD2. Germline assignment: CDR1 MDHEN and CDR2 SYDVKM. The CDR3 totals 17 residues. V shed 5 bases, J shed 4 bases, and the junction held 13 bases outside the gene matches. This CDR3 is CASSPPGLATGADTQYF. The DNA of the CDR3 is TGTGCCAGCAGTCCGCCGGGACTAGCCACGGGGGCAGATACGCAGTATTTT.

The gene calls are TRBV29-1 and TRBJ1-2, with a weak D call TRBD1 (5 bases). Trimming took 8 bases from V and 2 from J, leaving 21 bases between them. This CDR3 is built from 15 residues. Germline V gene lookup returns CDR1 SQVTM and CDR2 ANQGSEA. The CDR3 region is CSSSVGGKKNYGYTF. CDR3 DNA: TGCAGCTCCAGTGTGGGGGGGAAGAAAAACTATGGCTACACCTTC. The full variable domain, completed using reference TRBV29-1 and TRBJ1-2, is SAVISQKPSRDICQRGTSLTIQCQVDSQVTMMFWYRQQPGQSLTLIATANQGSEATYESGFVIDKFPISRPNLTFSTLTVSNMSPEDSSIYLCSSSVGGKKNYGYTFGSGTRLTVV.

V and J are TRBV7-2 and TRBJ2-7, with 9 nucleotides matching TRBD1. From germline, CDR1 is SGHTA and CDR2 FQGNSA. The CDR3 spans 14 residues. Trimming cost V 6 bases and J 3 bases; bases outside gene matches: 6. CDR3 coding DNA: TGTGCCAGCAGACCACCGGGACAGGGCTACGAGCAGTACTTC. The encoded protein is CASRPPGQGYEQYF.

The V call is TRBV5-1, the J call TRBJ1-2, with 7 bases that match TRBD1. The CDR3 totals 15 residues. J was trimmed by 6 bases and V by 2 bases; bases with no gene match: 10. Germline lookup yields CDR1 SGHRS and CDR2 YFSETQ. CDR3 amino acids: CASSFIGTASHGYTF. CDR3 sequence (DNA): TGCGCCAGCAGCTTTATCGGGACAGCGAGCCATGGCTACACCTTC.

V and J are TRBV7-3 and TRBJ1-1; D gene unclear. Germline-derived CDR1 and CDR2 are SGHTA and FQGTGA. The CDR3 has 13 residues. V shed 2 bases and J shed 6 bases, with 10 bases lying between them. CDR3 amino acids: CASSLSGISEAFF. CDR3 sequence (DNA): TGTGCCAGCAGCTTATCGGGGATCTCTGAAGCTTTCTTT.

This CDR3 reads CASSRLRYEQYF. The DNA of the CDR3 is TGTGCCAGCTCCCGATTACGATACGAGCAGTACTTC. The rearrangement uses TRBV28 and TRBJ2-7; D unclear. The V end was cut by 8 bases, the J end by 4 bases, with 12 bases between. Per the germline V gene, CDR1 is MDHEN and CDR2 is SYDVKM. CDR3 length: 12 amino acids.

This clone was counted once. The V gene is TRBV10-2, the J gene TRBJ1-5, with D possibly TRBD1 on 5 matching bases. This CDR3 has 14 residues. Germline V gene lookup returns CDR1 WSHSY and CDR2 SAAADI. V lost 3 bases and J 4 bases, leaving 10 bases between the germline ends. The CDR3 nucleotides are TGCGCCAGCAGTGAATGGGGCGGGAATCAGCCCCAGCATTTT. Residues: CASSEWGGNQPQHF.

This rearrangement joins TRBV7-9 to TRBJ2-1; 7 bases line up with TRBD1. Germline assignment: CDR1 SEHNR and CDR2 FQNEAQ (reference sequence). V lost 4 bases to trimming and J lost 0 bases; unmatched junction nucleotides: 3. The CDR3 totals 15 residues. The CDR3 DNA sequence: TGTGCCAGCAGCTCAGGGGGTCCCTCCTACAATGAGCAGTTCTTC. The encoded protein is CASSSGGPSYNEQFF.

The chain carries TRBV6-5 and TRBJ1-2; TRBD1 is a possible D gene (5 bases). The CDR3 runs 16 residues. Trimming pared 0 bases from V and 4 bases from J, leaving 15 bases between. Germline V gene lookup returns CDR1 MNHEY and CDR2 SVGAGI. The CDR3 reads CASSYSRGEMGYGYTF. As DNA, the CDR3 is TGTGCCAGCAGTTACTCGAGAGGGGAAATGGGCTATGGCTACACCTTC.

The chain employs TRBV30 and TRBJ2-5; D tentatively fits TRBD1 or TRBD2 (5 bases each). Between the trimmed V and J ends, which lost 2 bases and 1 base, there was a span of 8 bases. From germline, CDR1 is GTSNPN and CDR2 SVGIG (reference sequence). CDR3 length: 13 amino acids. The CDR3 region has the DNA TGTGCCTGGAGTCAGGGACCCCAAGAGACCCAGTACTTC. Residues: CAWSQGPQETQYF.

The rearrangement uses TRBV11-3 and TRBJ2-2; no clear D gene. Germline V gene sequence: CDR1 SGHNT, CDR2 YENEEA. The CDR3 is made up of 17 amino acids. V shed 2 bases and J shed 2 bases, with 15 bases lying between them. The chain's CDR3 is CASSLRRFPGNTGELFF. In DNA, the CDR3 is TGTGCCAGCAGCTTACGCCGATTCCCCGGAAACACCGGGGAGCTGTTTTTT.

This clone was found once. The V gene is TRBV4-3, the J gene TRBJ2-5, with TRBD1 matching 8 bases. The germline gives CDR1 LGHNA, CDR2 YSLEER. V trimming: 1 base; J trimming: 4 bases; junction bases outside the gene matches: 8. The CDR3 consists of 16 residues. The CDR3 nucleotides are TGCGCCAGCAGCCAAGGAATCGACAGGGGTAGAGAGACCCAGTACTTC. Translation: CASSQGIDRGRETQYF.

J is TRBJ1-5 and V is TRBV15; D ambiguous. The CDR3 has 16 amino acids. From germline, CDR1 is LNHNV and CDR2 YYDKDF (reference sequence). The V end was cut by 5 bases, the J end by 3 bases, with 17 bases between. For the CDR3, the DNA is TGTGCCACCAGCCTAAGGAGGGAGGCGGACAATCAGCCCCAGCATTTT. Translated, it gives CATSLRREADNQPQHF.

In the case of this clone: The same CDR3 is also encoded by other DNA sequences in this sample. The gene calls are TRBV5-1 and TRBJ2-7, with TRBD1 matching 7 bases. Losses at the gene ends were 1 base for V and 2 bases for J; bases not matched to a gene: 3. The CDR3 has 14 amino acids. The germline V gene encodes CDR1 SGHRS and CDR2 YFSETQ. The CDR3 here is CASSLLQGTYEQYF. The CDR3 DNA reads TGCGCCAGCAGCTTGTTACAGGGGACCTACGAGCAGTACTTC.

The V and J genes are TRBV19 and TRBJ2-1; 11 bases match TRBD2. CDR1 and CDR2 from the germline V gene are LNHDA and SQIVND (reference sequence). This CDR3 contains 16 residues. V lost 2 bases, J lost 5 bases, and 5 bases stayed unmatched. The CDR3 bases are TGTGCCAGTAGTATATTCTTTAGCGGGAGGGACAATGAGCAGTTCTTC. Its protein is CASSIFFSGRDNEQFF.

The V and J genes are TRBV6-5 and TRBJ2-7; 10 nucleotides line up with TRBD2. Germline values: CDR1 MNHEY, CDR2 SVGAGI. This CDR3 spans 13 amino acids. J gave up 6 bases and V 7 bases, and 6 bases lay outside the gene matches. This chain's CDR3 is CASIKAGGSEQYF. In DNA, the CDR3 is TGTGCCAGCATTAAAGCGGGAGGGTCCGAGCAGTACTTC.

J is TRBJ2-5 and V is TRBV7-3; D possibly corresponds to TRBD2 (5 bases). CDR3 length: 13 amino acids. V gave up 5 bases and J gave up 1 base, with 8 bases separating them. The germline V gene has CDR1 SGHTA and CDR2 FQGTGA. As DNA, the CDR3 is TGTGCCAGCAGCCCTAGCAGCCAAGAGACCCAGTACTTC. Protein: CASSPSSQETQYF.

The chain carries TRBV12-5 and TRBJ2-2; tentatively, D is TRBD1 or TRBD2 (5 bases each). The germline V gene has CDR1 LGHNT and CDR2 FRNRAP. V was shortened by 0 bases and J by 6 bases, with 8 bases between the two germline ends. There are 14 residues in the CDR3. The CDR3 reads CASGLVGTAGELFF. In DNA, the CDR3 is TGTGCTAGTGGTTTGGTAGGGACCGCCGGGGAGCTGTTTTTT.

The chain combines TRBV9 with TRBJ2-5; D is undetermined. Trimming pared 1 base from V and 5 bases from J, leaving 9 bases between. The CDR3 sequence is 13 residues long. Per the germline V gene, CDR1 is SGDLS and CDR2 is YYNGEE. CDR3 protein: CASSVRDLETQYF. The CDR3 DNA reads TGTGCCAGCAGCGTAAGGGATTTGGAGACCCAGTACTTC.

V usage is TRBV30 and J usage is TRBJ2-1, with D possibly TRBD2 on 5 matching bases. Germline CDR1 is GTSNPN and CDR2 is SVGIG (reference sequence). The ends were cut back, 0 bases at V and 6 bases at J, with 12 bases in the middle. The CDR3 spans 14 residues. The DNA for the CDR3 is TGTGCCTGGAGTGTACTAGGACCTCGCAATGAGCAGTTCTTC. Translation: CAWSVLGPRNEQFF.